This T cell receptor beta chain emerged from a study of T cell responses to AZD1222 COVID-19 vaccine. Clones were read by immunoSEQ multiplex PCR, and TCRdb kept only the in-frame ones, dropping some. The sample lists 110,000 to 150,000 clones; approximately 92% were seen once. The material was peripheral blood, obtained 28 days after the second AZD1222 dose. This sequence was found in an adult who received the AZD1222 COVID-19 vaccine.

The CDR3 reads CASSLDGSKETQYF. The CDR3 bases are TGCGCCAGCAGCTTGGACGGGAGTAAGGAGACCCAGTACTTC. The V call is TRBV5-1, the J call TRBJ2-5, with a tentative D call TRBD2 (6 bases). V gave up 0 bases and J gave up 5 bases, with 11 bases separating them. CDR3 length: 14 residues. CDR1 and CDR2 from the germline V gene are SGHRS and YFSETQ.